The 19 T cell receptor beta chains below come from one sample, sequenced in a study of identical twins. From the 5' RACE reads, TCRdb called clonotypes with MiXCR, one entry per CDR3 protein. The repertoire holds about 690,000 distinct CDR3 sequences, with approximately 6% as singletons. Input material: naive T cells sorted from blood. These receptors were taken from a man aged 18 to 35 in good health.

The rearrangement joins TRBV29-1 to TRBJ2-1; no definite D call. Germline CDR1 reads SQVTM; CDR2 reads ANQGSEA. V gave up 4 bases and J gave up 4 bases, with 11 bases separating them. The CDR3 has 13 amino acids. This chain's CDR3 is CSVGLETYNEQFF. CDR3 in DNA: TGCAGCGTTGGACTGGAAACATACAATGAGCAGTTCTTC.

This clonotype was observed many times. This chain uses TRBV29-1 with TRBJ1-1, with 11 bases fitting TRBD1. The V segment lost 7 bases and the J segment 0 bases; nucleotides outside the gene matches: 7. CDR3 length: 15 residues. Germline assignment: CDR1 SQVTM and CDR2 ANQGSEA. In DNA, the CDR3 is TGCAGCGGCTGGGACAGGGGGACACTGAACACTGAAGCTTTCTTT. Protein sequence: CSGWDRGTLNTEAFF. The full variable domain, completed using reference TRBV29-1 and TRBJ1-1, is SAVISQKPSRDICQRGTSLTIQCQVDSQVTMMFWYRQQPGQSLTLIATANQGSEATYESGFVIDKFPISRPNLTFSTLTVSNMSPEDSSIYLCSGWDRGTLNTEAFFGQGTRLTVV.

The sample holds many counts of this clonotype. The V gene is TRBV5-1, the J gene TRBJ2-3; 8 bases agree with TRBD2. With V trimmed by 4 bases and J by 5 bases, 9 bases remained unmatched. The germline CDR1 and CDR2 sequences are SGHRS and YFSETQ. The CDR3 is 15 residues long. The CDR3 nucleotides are TGCGCCAGCAGCCGACGAGCGGGAGCTCTAGATACGCAGTATTTT. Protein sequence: CASSRRAGALDTQYF. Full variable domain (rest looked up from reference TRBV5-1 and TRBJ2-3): KAGVTQTPRYLIKTRGQQVTLSCSPISGHRSVSWYQQTPGQGLQFLFEYFSETQRNKGNFPGRFSGRQFSNSRSEMNVSTLELGDSALYLCASSRRAGALDTQYFGPGTRLTVL.

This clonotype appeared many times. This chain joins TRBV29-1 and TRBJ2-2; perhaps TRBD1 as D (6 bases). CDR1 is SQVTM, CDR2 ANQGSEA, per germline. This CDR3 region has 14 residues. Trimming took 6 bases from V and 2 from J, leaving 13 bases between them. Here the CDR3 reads CSVVPGHNTGELFF. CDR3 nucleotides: TGCAGCGTCGTTCCGGGACATAACACCGGGGAGCTGTTTTTT.

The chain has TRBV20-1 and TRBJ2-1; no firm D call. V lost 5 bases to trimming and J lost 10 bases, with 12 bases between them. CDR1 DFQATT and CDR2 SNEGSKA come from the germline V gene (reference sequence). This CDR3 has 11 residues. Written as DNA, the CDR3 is TGCAGTGCTGAAGTACCCACGGAGCAGTTCTTC. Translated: CSAEVPTEQFF.

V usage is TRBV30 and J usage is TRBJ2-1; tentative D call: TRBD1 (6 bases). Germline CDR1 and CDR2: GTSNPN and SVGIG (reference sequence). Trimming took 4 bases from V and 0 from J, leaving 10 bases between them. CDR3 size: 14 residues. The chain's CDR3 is CAWTQGNSYNEQFF. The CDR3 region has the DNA TGTGCCTGGACACAGGGAAACTCCTACAATGAGCAGTTCTTC.

This chain's CDR3 is CATKREQGATGELFF. The CDR3 nucleotides read TGTGCCACCAAGAGGGAACAGGGGGCGACCGGGGAGCTGTTTTTT. The chain recombines TRBV24-1 with TRBJ2-2; 9 nucleotides align to TRBD1. The CDR3 runs to 15 residues. The germline V gene has CDR1 KGHDR and CDR2 SFDVKD. The trim removed 8 bases at V and 5 bases at J, leaving 8 bases unmatched.

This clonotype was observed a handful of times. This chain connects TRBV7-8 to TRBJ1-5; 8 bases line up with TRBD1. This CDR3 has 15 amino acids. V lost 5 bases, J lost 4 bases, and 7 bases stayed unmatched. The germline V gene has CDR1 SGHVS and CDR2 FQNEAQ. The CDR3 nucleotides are TGTGCCAGCAGCCGTGGGAGGACAGGGAATCAGCCCCAGCATTTT. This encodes CASSRGRTGNQPQHF.

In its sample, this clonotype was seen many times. CDR3 coding DNA: TGTGCCAGCAGCGCCGGGGGGGCCGACTATGGCTACACCTTC. Amino acid sequence: CASSAGGADYGYTF. The chain joins TRBV6-4 to TRBJ1-2; D is perhaps TRBD1 (6 bases). With 6 bases removed from V and 3 bases from J, the gap between germline ends came to 14 bases. Germline CDR1 reads MRHNA; CDR2 reads SNTAGT. The CDR3 runs to 14 residues.

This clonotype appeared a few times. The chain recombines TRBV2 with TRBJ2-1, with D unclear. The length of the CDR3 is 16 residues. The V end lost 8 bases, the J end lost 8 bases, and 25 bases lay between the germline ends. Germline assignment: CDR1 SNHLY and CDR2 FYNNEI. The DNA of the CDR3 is TGTGCCAGCTACCCCAGCCCTGGCTCTTTCCCTTATGAGCAGTTCTTC. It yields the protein CASYPSPGSFPYEQFF. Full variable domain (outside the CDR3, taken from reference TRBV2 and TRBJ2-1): EPEVTQTPSHQVTQMGQEVILRCVPISNHLYFYWYRQILGQKVEFLVSFYNNEISEKSEIFDDQFSVERPDGSNFTLKIRSTKLEDSAMYFCASYPSPGSFPYEQFFGPGTRLTVL.

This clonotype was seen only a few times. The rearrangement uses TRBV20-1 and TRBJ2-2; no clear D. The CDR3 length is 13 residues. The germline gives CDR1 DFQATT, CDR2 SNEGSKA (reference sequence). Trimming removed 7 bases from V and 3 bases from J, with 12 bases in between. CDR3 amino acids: CSGLSRDTGELFF. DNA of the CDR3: TGCAGTGGTCTTTCGAGAGACACCGGGGAGCTGTTTTTT.

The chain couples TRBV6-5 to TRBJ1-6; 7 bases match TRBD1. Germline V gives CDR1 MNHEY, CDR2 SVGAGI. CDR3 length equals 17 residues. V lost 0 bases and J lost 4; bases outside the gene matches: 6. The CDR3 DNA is TGTGCCAGCAGTTACTCGGCAGGGGGTGGTTATAATTCACCCCTCCACTTT. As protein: CASSYSAGGGYNSPLHF.

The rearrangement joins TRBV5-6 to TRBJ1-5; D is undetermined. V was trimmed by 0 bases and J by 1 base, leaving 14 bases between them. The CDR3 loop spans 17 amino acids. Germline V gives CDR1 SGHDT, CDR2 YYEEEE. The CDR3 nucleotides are TGTGCCAGCAGCTTGGCGTCCCGGGGAGGGAGCAATCAGCCCCAGCATTTT. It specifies CASSLASRGGSNQPQHF.

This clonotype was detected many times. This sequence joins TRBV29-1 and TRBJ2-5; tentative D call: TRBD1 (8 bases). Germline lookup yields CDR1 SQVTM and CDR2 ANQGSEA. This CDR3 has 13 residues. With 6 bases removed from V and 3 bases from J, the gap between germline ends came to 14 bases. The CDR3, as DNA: TGCAGCGTCAACAGGGGGGGAAAAGAGACCCAGTACTTC. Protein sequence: CSVNRGGKETQYF.

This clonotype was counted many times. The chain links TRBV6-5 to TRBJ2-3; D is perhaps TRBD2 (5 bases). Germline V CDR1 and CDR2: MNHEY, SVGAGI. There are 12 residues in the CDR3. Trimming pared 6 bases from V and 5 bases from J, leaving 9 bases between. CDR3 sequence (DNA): TGTGCCAGCAGCAATACTAGAGATACGCAGTATTTT. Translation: CASSNTRDTQYF.

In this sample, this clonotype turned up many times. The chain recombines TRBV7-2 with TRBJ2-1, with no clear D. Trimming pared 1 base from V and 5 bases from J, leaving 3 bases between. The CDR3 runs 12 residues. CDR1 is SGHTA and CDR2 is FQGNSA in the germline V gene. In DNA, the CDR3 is TGTGCCAGCAGCTTAGTGAACAATGAGCAGTTCTTC. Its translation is CASSLVNNEQFF.

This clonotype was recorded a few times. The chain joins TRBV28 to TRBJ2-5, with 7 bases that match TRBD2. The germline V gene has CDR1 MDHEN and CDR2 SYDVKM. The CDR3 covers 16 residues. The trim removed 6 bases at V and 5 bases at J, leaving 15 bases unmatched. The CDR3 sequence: CASRRGGAQVGETQYF. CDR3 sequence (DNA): TGTGCCAGCAGAAGGGGAGGGGCGCAAGTCGGGGAGACCCAGTACTTC.

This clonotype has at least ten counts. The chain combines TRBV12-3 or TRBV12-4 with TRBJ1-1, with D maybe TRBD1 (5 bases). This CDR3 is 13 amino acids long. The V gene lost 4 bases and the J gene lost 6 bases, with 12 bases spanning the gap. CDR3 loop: CASSSGALAEAFF. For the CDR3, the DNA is TGTGCCAGCAGTTCCGGGGCCCTCGCTGAAGCTTTCTTT.

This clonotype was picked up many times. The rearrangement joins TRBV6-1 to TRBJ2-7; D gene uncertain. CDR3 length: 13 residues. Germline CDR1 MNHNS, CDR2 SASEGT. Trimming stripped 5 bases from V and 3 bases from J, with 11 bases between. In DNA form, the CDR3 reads TGTGCCAGCAGTAAGCAAAGGGACTACGAGCAGTACTTC. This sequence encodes CASSKQRDYEQYF.